Presented here are 25 T cell receptor beta chains from one specimen sequenced in a study of blood T cell repertoires in COVID-19. Repertoires were generated with immunoSEQ multiplex PCR, while TCRdb's copy carries only in-frame clones and drops some. This sample has 300,000 to 350,000 clones, with roughly 90% found just once. Input material: PBMCs or T cells enriched from blood (not recorded which). Source of these receptors: a woman aged 25 to 39 who had been exposed to COVID-19.

This chain links TRBV11-2 with TRBJ2-2; TRBD2 agrees at 13 bases. Germline V gene data show CDR1 as SGHAT and CDR2 as FQNNGV. This CDR3 is built from 16 residues. V dropped 5 bases and J dropped 7; count of bases not matched to a gene: 7. Here the CDR3 reads CASSQGLAGLGGELFF. For the CDR3, the DNA is TGTGCCAGCAGCCAGGGACTAGCGGGATTGGGCGGGGAGCTGTTTTTT. Using reference TRBV11-2 and TRBJ2-2 for the parts outside the CDR3, the full variable domain is EAGVAQSPRYKIIEKRQSVAFWCNPISGHATLYWYQQILGQGPKLLIQFQNNGVVDDSQLPKDRFSAERLKGVDSTLKIQPAKLEDSAVYLCASSQGLAGLGGELFFGEGSRLTVL.

V usage is TRBV12-3 or TRBV12-4 and J usage is TRBJ1-1; D possibly corresponds to TRBD1 (5 bases). CDR3 length equals 13 residues. V was cut by 5 bases and J by 4 bases, with 11 bases left in between. CDR3 sequence reads: CASSPGGGTEAFF. CDR3 sequence (DNA): TGTGCCAGCAGTCCCGGGGGGGGCACTGAAGCTTTCTTT.

V usage is TRBV18 and J usage is TRBJ2-2, with no clear D. The CDR3 runs to 11 residues. The germline gives CDR1 KGHSH, CDR2 LQKENI. Trimming took 2 bases from V and 7 from J, leaving 2 bases between them. The CDR3 protein is CASSPYGELFF. In nucleotides, the CDR3 is TGTGCCAGCTCACCATACGGGGAGCTGTTTTTT.

This chain connects TRBV5-1 to TRBJ2-1, with D perhaps matching TRBD2 (5 bases). The CDR3 spans 15 residues. V dropped 2 bases and J dropped 5 bases, with 14 bases sitting between them. Looked up from germline, CDR1 is SGHRS and CDR2 is YFSETQ. The chain's CDR3 is CASSFTLAGNNEQFF. In DNA form, the CDR3 reads TGCGCCAGCAGCTTTACTCTAGCTGGGAACAATGAGCAGTTCTTC.

To note about this clone: An end of the junction does not agree with germline; a read error may underlie this. This rearrangement joins TRBV6-1 to TRBJ1-6; perhaps TRBD1 as D (6 bases). Germline V CDR1 and CDR2: MNHNS, SASEGT. This CDR3 region has 18 residues. The CDR3 reads CASREGQGKSSYNSPLHF. The CDR3, as DNA: TGTGCCAGCAGGGAAGGTCAGGGGAAGAGCTCCTATAATTCACCCCTCCACTTT.

The CDR3 nucleotides are TGCGCCAGCAGTGAGGTTTACCGGACTAGCGGGAGCCTCACAGATACGCAGTATTTT. Protein product: CASSEVYRTSGSLTDTQYF. The J gene is TRBJ2-3, the V gene TRBV10-2; 13 bases agree with TRBD2. CDR1 is WSHSY and CDR2 is SAAADI in the germline V gene. V lost 2 bases and J lost 2; bases outside the gene matches: 10. The length of the CDR3 is 19 residues.

Only one count was recorded for this clone. The rearrangement links TRBV11-2 to TRBJ2-5; D possibly corresponds to TRBD1 (6 bases). V shed 7 bases and J shed 5 bases, with 17 bases lying between them. The CDR3 totals 14 residues. The germline V gene encodes CDR1 SGHAT and CDR2 FQNNGV. CDR3 protein: CASNHLQGRETQYF. The DNA of the CDR3 is TGTGCCAGCAACCACCTCCAGGGGCGTGAGACCCAGTACTTC.

The rearrangement links TRBV5-1 to TRBJ1-1; 7 positions agree with TRBD1. The CDR3 has 15 amino acids. V gave up 0 bases and J gave up 8 bases; unmatched junction bases: 10. The V gene's germline CDR1 is SGHRS and CDR2 YFSETQ. This CDR3 reads CASSLDKGATPEAFF. CDR3 in DNA: TGCGCCAGCAGCTTGGACAAGGGGGCAACTCCCGAAGCTTTCTTT.

This chain connects TRBV15 to TRBJ2-3, with D hard to call. The CDR3 length is 15 residues. The V gene's germline CDR1 is LNHNV and CDR2 YYDKDF (reference sequence). The V and J ends lost 0 bases and 3 bases respectively, with 10 bases between them. The CDR3 protein is CATSRDSIGTDTQYF. The CDR3 DNA follows: TGTGCCACCAGCAGAGATTCGATCGGGACAGATACGCAGTATTTT. Complete variable domain (other parts from reference TRBV15 and TRBJ2-3): DAMVIQNPRYQVTQFGKPVTLSCSQTLNHNVMYWYQQKSSQAPKLLFHYYDKDFNNEADTPDNFQSRRPNTSFCFLDIRSPGLGDTAMYLCATSRDSIGTDTQYFGPGTRLTVL.

The chain joins TRBV6-5 to TRBJ1-2; D is uncertain. The CDR3 extends over 15 amino acids. V lost 0 bases and J lost 0, with 8 bases in between. CDR1 is MNHEY, CDR2 SVGAGI, per germline. CDR3 residues: CASSYSSSPNYGYTF. CDR3 DNA sequence: TGTGCCAGCAGTTACTCGAGTAGTCCTAACTATGGCTACACCTTC.

The table lists this clone with a few counts. This chain joins TRBV24-1 and TRBJ1-4; no firm D call. The CDR3 length is 13 residues. Germline CDR1 reads KGHDR; CDR2 reads SFDVKD. The V end lost 5 bases, the J end lost 6 bases, and 9 bases lay between the germline ends. CDR3 sequence: CATSGGEDEKLFF. The DNA of the CDR3 is TGTGCCACCAGTGGCGGGGAAGATGAAAAACTGTTTTTT.

This clone has just one count. This sequence joins TRBV12-5 and TRBJ2-3, with 9 bases matching TRBD1. This CDR3 is 17 amino acids long. Germline CDR1 is LGHNT and CDR2 is FRNRAP. The junction had 6 bases not matched to a gene; V was cut back by 0 bases and J by 2 bases. The CDR3 protein is CASGLVPGTGYTDTQYF. CDR3 sequence (DNA): TGTGCTAGTGGTTTGGTACCGGGGACAGGGTACACAGATACGCAGTATTTT.

V usage is TRBV9 and J usage is TRBJ2-5; TRBD2 aligns across 10 bases. Germline CDR1 is SGDLS and CDR2 is YYNGEE. The V gene end was trimmed by 0 bases and the J gene end by 5 bases; junction bases not matched to a gene: 4. The CDR3 runs 15 residues. CDR3 region: CASSVEAGGPETQYF. CDR3 DNA sequence: TGTGCCAGCAGCGTAGAAGCGGGAGGGCCGGAGACCCAGTACTTC.

The sample holds one count of this clone. The chain links TRBV19 to TRBJ2-7; 7 bases align to TRBD1. The CDR3 sequence is 15 residues long. With 6 bases clipped from V and 4 bases from J, the junction kept 12 bases outside the gene matches. CDR1 is LNHDA and CDR2 is SQIVND in the germline V gene (reference sequence). The CDR3 nucleotides are TGTGCCAGTAGCCCCTCCCGGGACAGCCCGTACGAGCAGTACTTC. It encodes CASSPSRDSPYEQYF.

The rearrangement uses TRBV6-5 and TRBJ1-1; TRBD1 is a possible D gene (6 bases). The CDR3 sequence is 15 residues long. Between the trimmed V and J ends, which lost 7 bases and 2 bases, there was a span of 17 bases. Per germline, CDR1 MNHEY and CDR2 SVGAGI. CDR3 in amino acids: CASMLGQTVNTEAFF. The CDR3 bases are TGTGCCAGCATGCTAGGACAGACCGTTAACACTGAAGCTTTCTTT.

The chain is built from TRBV19 and TRBJ2-1; 8 positions agree with TRBD2. Germline V gives CDR1 LNHDA, CDR2 SQIVND (reference sequence). V lost 6 bases and J lost 7; bases outside the gene matches: 17. The CDR3 covers 17 residues. Here the CDR3 reads CASRRNPMGGRINEQFF. The CDR3 bases are TGTGCCAGTAGACGAAATCCCATGGGCGGGAGGATAAATGAGCAGTTCTTC.

The gene calls are TRBV5-1 and TRBJ2-7; the match to TRBD1 covers 7 bases. Germline CDR1 reads SGHRS; CDR2 reads YFSETQ. Unmatched junction bases numbered 3, after V lost 4 bases and J lost 2 bases. The CDR3 extends over 13 amino acids. The CDR3 DNA sequence: TGCGCCAGCAGCCAAGGGACAGCCTACGAGCAGTACTTC. Its translation is CASSQGTAYEQYF. The full variable domain, its missing parts supplied by reference TRBV5-1 and TRBJ2-7, is KAGVTQTPRYLIKTRGQQVTLSCSPISGHRSVSWYQQTPGQGLQFLFEYFSETQRNKGNFPGRFSGRQFSNSRSEMNVSTLELGDSALYLCASSQGTAYEQYFGPGTRLTVT.

This clone turned up a few times. The chain has TRBV19 and TRBJ2-1; 10 bases line up with TRBD2. The CDR3 consists of 17 residues. After removal of 1 base from V and 2 bases from J, the junction contained 5 bases not matched to a gene. Germline CDR1 is LNHDA and CDR2 is SQIVND (reference sequence). This CDR3 is CASSIVTSGATYNEQFF. The CDR3, as DNA: TGTGCCAGTAGTATAGTTACTAGCGGGGCCACCTACAATGAGCAGTTCTTC. Using reference TRBV19 and TRBJ2-1 for the parts outside the CDR3, the full variable domain is DGGITQSPKYLFRKEGQNVTLSCEQNLNHDAMYWYRQDPGQGLRLIYYSQIVNDFQKGDIAEGYSVSREKKESFPLTVTSAQKNPTAFYLCASSIVTSGATYNEQFFGPGTRLTVL.

V and J are TRBV28 and TRBJ1-1, with D uncertain. CDR3 length: 12 amino acids. Germline loops: CDR1 MDHEN, CDR2 SYDVKM. Deletions cut 3 bases from V and 7 bases from J, with 9 bases between. DNA of the CDR3: TGTGCCAGCAGTTTGGTCAGACTTGAAGCTTTCTTT. It is translated as CASSLVRLEAFF.

The CDR3 here is CATSRVYGGGREQYF. CDR3 nucleotides: TGTGCCACCAGCAGAGTATATGGGGGAGGGCGCGAGCAGTACTTC. The rearrangement links TRBV15 to TRBJ2-7, with 7 bases identical to TRBD2. CDR3 length equals 15 residues. With V trimmed by 1 base and J by 6 bases, 9 bases remained unmatched. Germline assignment: CDR1 LNHNV and CDR2 YYDKDF (reference sequence).

The rearrangement uses TRBV19 and TRBJ2-5; TRBD1 is a possible D gene (5 bases). Trimming took 10 bases from V and 2 from J, leaving 17 bases between them. Germline values: CDR1 LNHDA, CDR2 SQIVND (reference sequence). CDR3 length: 14 amino acids. The CDR3 DNA follows: TGTGCCACGAGTATCGCCTCAGGGCAAGAGACCCAGTACTTC. Encoded protein: CATSIASGQETQYF.

This clone has a single count. J is TRBJ2-2 and V is TRBV10-1, with D uncertain. Trimming took 3 bases from V and 5 from J, leaving 10 bases between them. This CDR3 has 14 amino acids. Germline values: CDR1 WNHNN, CDR2 SYGVQD (reference sequence). DNA for the CDR3: TGCGCCAGCAGTGACACGCGCCGGACCGGGGAGCTGTTTTTT. Protein product: CASSDTRRTGELFF.

The chain employs TRBV12-3 or TRBV12-4 and TRBJ1-2, with D hard to call. The CDR3 has 12 amino acids. Trimming pared 5 bases from V and 5 bases from J, leaving 9 bases between. CDR3 region: CASSKRVYGYTF. Written as DNA, the CDR3 is TGTGCCAGCAGTAAGAGGGTATATGGCTACACCTTC.

The chain is built from TRBV6-5 and TRBJ2-7, with TRBD2 identical over 10 bases. In germline, CDR1 is MNHEY, CDR2 SVGAGI. With V trimmed by 6 bases and J by 2 bases, 7 bases remained unmatched. This CDR3 is 15 amino acids long. CDR3 in DNA: TGTGCCAGCAGCCAAGGACTAGCGGATGCCTACGAGCAGTACTTC. This gives the protein CASSQGLADAYEQYF.

V usage is TRBV29-1 and J usage is TRBJ2-1, with no clear D. The germline gives CDR1 SQVTM, CDR2 ANQGSEA. The ends were cut back, 8 bases at V and 4 bases at J, with 12 bases in the middle. The CDR3 contains 12 residues. In nucleotides, the CDR3 is TGCAGCCTTATCGTCGAGTACAATGAGCAGTTCTTC. It translates to CSLIVEYNEQFF.